This T cell receptor beta chain was found in a study of shared clonotypes between healthy human individuals. The CDR3 consists of 16 residues. The germline CDR1 and CDR2 sequences are SGDLS and YYNGEE. V was pared by 2 bases and J by 4 bases, with 5 bases of the junction left unmatched. Findings of the study overall: Generation probabilities of non-shared clonotypes were lower (relative to those shared by all four donors). The study found roughly 5.3% of naive CD4 clonotypes shared across a few donors.

In the case of this clone: The antigen is unknown.

Assay: immunoSEQ multiplex PCR; the TCRdb copy retains only in-frame clones and omits some. This table has around 320,000 clones, roughly 87% appearing once. What was sequenced was memory CD8+ T cells sorted from blood. The subset was: CD45RO+ cells pooled with CCR7-negative TemRA cells. The chain recombines TRBV9 with TRBJ2-1, with 11 bases that match TRBD2. This TCR was recovered from a man aged 18-30 years in good health. The chain's CDR3 is CASSVTGTSGYNEQFF. As DNA, the CDR3 is TGTGCCAGCAGCGTTACCGGGACTAGCGGTTACAATGAGCAGTTCTTC.